This entry features one T cell receptor (beta chain) sequence. The data belong to a study of cytomegalovirus exposure and HLA in healthy donors. Study-wide context: A prior analysis found around 110 million unique TCR beta sequences from approximately 200 million T cells.

This CDR3 region has 18 residues. The J segment lost 3 bases and the V segment lost 5 bases, leaving 9 bases of the junction unmatched. Germline V gene data show CDR1 as MDHEN and CDR2 as SYDVKM. Amplification used 60 Vbeta primers and 13 Jbeta primers. Sequencing was performed with immunoSEQ multiplex PCR; in TCRdb, only in-frame clones are kept and a portion is missing. The repertoire includes more than 80,000 clones, 55% to 70% of them detected once, and over 14% sits in the top ten. The chain carries TRBV28 and TRBJ2-2, with 13 bases lining up with TRBD2. This clonotype originated in a woman aged 40-49 years in good health and CMV-seropositive. Source material: PBMCs. The chain's CDR3 is CASSPRTSGSGYTGELFF. CDR3 in DNA: TGTGCCAGCAGTCCGAGGACTAGCGGGAGTGGTTACACCGGGGAGCTGTTTTTT.